The 29 T cell receptor beta chains below were found in one sample sequenced in a study of T-cell memory formation after mild COVID-19. TCRdb processed the 5' RACE reads anew with MiXCR; each CDR3 protein has one entry. The top ten clones hold over 9% of a sample with about 470,000 distinct CDR3 sequences, 18% of them seen once. What was sequenced was PBMCs or a T cell subset sorted from them (not recorded which). Receptor source: an adult woman who had mild COVID-19 (a few samples of this study predate the infection). Cell type and time point are not known.

This clonotype was seen only a few times. The chain uses TRBV4-3 and TRBJ2-7, with 8 bases fitting TRBD1. Germline CDR1 and CDR2: LGHNA and YSLEER. CDR3 length equals 16 residues. The trim removed 3 bases at V and 1 base at J, leaving 8 bases unmatched. The CDR3 here is CASSHSATGESYEQYF. The DNA of the CDR3 is TGCGCCAGCAGCCACTCTGCGACAGGGGAGTCCTACGAGCAGTACTTC.

This clonotype was recorded many times. The V call is TRBV12-3 or TRBV12-4, the J call TRBJ1-2; D is uncertain. The length of the CDR3 is 13 residues. V was clipped by 3 bases and J by 2 bases, with 7 bases between them. DNA of the CDR3: TGTGCCAGCAGTTTCGAGGGAAACTATGGCTACACCTTC. Its translation is CASSFEGNYGYTF.

The chain recombines TRBV29-1 with TRBJ2-2; D is uncertain. Germline V gene data show CDR1 as SQVTM and CDR2 as ANQGSEA. The CDR3 is 12 residues long. V was pared by 4 bases and J by 8 bases, with 11 bases between. The CDR3 bases are TGCAGCGTTGCCCGCGACCGGGGGGAGCTGTTTTTT. Translated, it gives CSVARDRGELFF.

The V and J genes are TRBV20-1 and TRBJ2-1, with D possibly TRBD1 on 6 matching bases. CDR3 length: 15 residues. In germline, CDR1 is DFQATT, CDR2 SNEGSKA (reference sequence). The CDR3 is CSFSGAGAFYNEQFF. DNA for the CDR3: TGCAGCTTTTCAGGGGCAGGCGCCTTCTACAATGAGCAGTTCTTC.

This clonotype has just a few counts. The chain employs TRBV4-1 and TRBJ1-2; D perhaps matches TRBD1 (5 bases). The V gene's germline CDR1 is MGHRA and CDR2 YSYEKL. The CDR3 is 13 amino acids. The V end lost 1 base, the J end lost 5 bases, and 8 bases lay between the germline ends. CDR3 DNA: TGCGCCAGCAGCCAAGGGACACCGTATGGCTACACCTTC. Protein product: CASSQGTPYGYTF.

This chain links TRBV18 with TRBJ1-5; D remains unclear. The CDR3 covers 15 residues. Trimming took 0 bases from V and 7 from J, leaving 13 bases between them. The V gene's germline CDR1 is KGHSH and CDR2 LQKENI. Here the CDR3 DNA reads TGTGCCAGCTCACCACCCCTAGCCCTAGGACAGCCCCAGCATTTT. It specifies CASSPPLALGQPQHF.

This clonotype was recorded many times. The chain couples TRBV20-1 to TRBJ2-3; TRBD2 agrees at 7 bases. The V and J ends lost 3 bases and 1 base, in that order; junction bases with no gene match: 10. Germline-derived CDR1 and CDR2 are DFQATT and SNEGSKA (reference sequence). The CDR3 is 16 residues long. The CDR3 DNA reads as TGCAGTGCTAGCGGGAGGTTCCTAAAGGGCACAGATACGCAGTATTTT. Translation gives CSASGRFLKGTDTQYF.

The genes are TRBV20-1 and TRBJ2-3; D perhaps matches TRBD2 (7 bases). The CDR3 spans 15 residues. The ends were cut back, 3 bases at V and 5 bases at J, with 18 bases in the middle. Germline V lookup: CDR1 DFQATT, CDR2 SNEGSKA (reference sequence). CDR3 in amino acids: CSARRLTGGLDTQYF. In DNA form, the CDR3 reads TGCAGTGCTAGGCGCTTGACGGGGGGCCTAGATACGCAGTATTTT.

A few counts support this clonotype. The chain's CDR3 is CATSRLSRSGSYEQYF. The CDR3 DNA follows: TGTGCCACCAGCAGGTTGAGCAGGTCGGGCTCCTACGAGCAGTACTTC. V gene TRBV15 combines with J gene TRBJ2-7; D is ambiguous. V lost 3 bases and J lost 0, with 15 bases in between. Germline V gene data show CDR1 as LNHNV and CDR2 as YYDKDF (reference sequence). The length of the CDR3 is 16 residues.

The chain uses TRBV9 and TRBJ2-2, with D perhaps TRBD1 (5 bases). The CDR3 is 16 amino acids. Between the trimmed V and J ends, which lost 2 bases and 2 bases, there was a span of 13 bases. The germline V gene has CDR1 SGDLS and CDR2 YYNGEE. CDR3 in DNA: TGTGCCAGCAGCGTCTCAGGGCAGTCTAACACCGGGGAGCTGTTTTTT. This sequence encodes CASSVSGQSNTGELFF.

The genes are TRBV3-1 and TRBJ2-2; D not certain. V was shortened by 4 bases and J by 1 base, with 10 bases between the two germline ends. This CDR3 has 15 amino acids. CDR1 LGHDT and CDR2 YNNKEL come from the germline V gene (reference sequence). The CDR3 DNA sequence: TGTGCCAGCAGCCGTCATACCGGGAACACCGGGGAGCTGTTTTTT. Protein product: CASSRHTGNTGELFF.

The chain couples TRBV27 to TRBJ1-2; D not resolved. Looked up from germline, CDR1 is MNHEY and CDR2 is SMNVEV (reference sequence). Trimming removed 6 bases at V and 2 bases at J, with 19 bases between. The CDR3 spans 16 residues. The CDR3, as DNA: TGTGCCAGCAGGGGAGGTTGGGCCCCGTCAAACTATGGCTACACCTTC. Translated, it gives CASRGGWAPSNYGYTF.

The V gene is TRBV6-1, the J gene TRBJ2-2; D gene uncertain. Germline CDR1 MNHNS, CDR2 SASEGT. The length of the CDR3 is 13 residues. Trimming left V 6 bases short and J 4 bases short, with 9 bases between. The CDR3 sequence is CASSPVGTGELFF. CDR3 nucleotide sequence: TGTGCCAGCAGCCCGGTGGGCACCGGGGAGCTGTTTTTT.

This clonotype was picked up a small number of times. The chain links TRBV18 to TRBJ2-7, with TRBD2 identical over 7 bases. The V and J ends lost 6 bases and 0 bases, in that order; junction bases with no gene match: 17. The CDR3 totals 18 residues. CDR1 is KGHSH and CDR2 is LQKENI in the germline V gene. The CDR3 DNA reads TGTGCCAGCTCTCCTTTTCAAGGGTCCGGGGGGACCTCCTACGAGCAGTACTTC. Protein sequence: CASSPFQGSGGTSYEQYF.

This clonotype was counted between two and nine times. The chain joins TRBV7-3 to TRBJ1-1; perhaps TRBD1 as D (5 bases). Trimming took off 1 base at V and 7 bases at J, with 10 bases between the two ends. This CDR3 region has 13 residues. CDR1 is SGHTA and CDR2 is FQGTGA in the germline V gene. Written as DNA, the CDR3 is TGTGCCAGCAGCTTAAGGGTTACAGGTGAAGCTTTCTTT. It yields the protein CASSLRVTGEAFF.

V usage is TRBV5-1 and J usage is TRBJ2-7; D ambiguous. CDR1 is SGHRS, CDR2 YFSETQ, per germline. There are 15 residues in the CDR3. Trimming removed 5 bases from V and 0 bases from J, with 15 bases in between. CDR3 residues: CASRDGPVSSYEQYF. Here the CDR3 DNA reads TGCGCCAGCAGGGACGGGCCAGTCTCCTCCTACGAGCAGTACTTC.

This clonotype was detected only a few times. V is TRBV6-5 and J is TRBJ2-7, with 7 positions matching TRBD2. CDR3 size: 14 residues. The V gene end was trimmed by 2 bases and the J gene end by 5 bases; junction bases not matched to a gene: 6. In germline, CDR1 is MNHEY, CDR2 SVGAGI. Written as DNA, the CDR3 is TGTGCCAGCAGTTACCGCCGGGCGGGAGACGAGCAGTACTTC. Residues: CASSYRRAGDEQYF.

The chain is built from TRBV7-2 and TRBJ1-4; tentative D call: TRBD1 (5 bases). This CDR3 has 17 residues. V lost 0 bases and J lost 10, with 21 bases in between. Germline V gives CDR1 SGHTA, CDR2 FQGNSA. The CDR3 nucleotides read TGTGCCAGCAGCTTAGCGTGGTTAGGGGCCCACGGTCGAAAACTGTTTTTT. This sequence encodes CASSLAWLGAHGRKLFF.

This clonotype occurred once. This sequence joins TRBV6-6 and TRBJ1-2, with D tentatively TRBD1 (6 bases). CDR1 and CDR2 (germline): MNHNY, SVGAGI (reference sequence). The CDR3 extends over 15 amino acids. V was pared by 0 bases and J by 2 bases, with 10 bases between. CDR3 DNA sequence: TGTGCCAGCAGTTACTCGCAGGGGAGGAACTATGGCTACACCTTC. Translation gives CASSYSQGRNYGYTF.

The chain joins TRBV6-1 to TRBJ2-7; maybe TRBD1 (6 bases). CDR3 length: 14 residues. The germline gives CDR1 MNHNS, CDR2 SASEGT. Trimming pared 6 bases from V and 1 base from J, leaving 13 bases between. The CDR3 reads CASSVTGISYEQYF. The CDR3 nucleotides read TGTGCCAGCAGCGTAACAGGGATATCCTACGAGCAGTACTTC.

V and J are TRBV11-2 and TRBJ2-1, with 15 nucleotides matching TRBD2. The CDR3 extends over 17 amino acids. In germline, CDR1 is SGHAT, CDR2 FQNNGV. The V and J ends lost 5 bases and 4 bases, in that order; junction bases with no gene match: 6. CDR3 amino acids: CASSPRTSGGVYNEQFF. CDR3 nucleotide sequence: TGTGCCAGCAGCCCCCGGACTAGCGGGGGGGTGTACAATGAGCAGTTCTTC.

This clonotype showed up just a few times. V usage is TRBV25-1 and J usage is TRBJ2-1; D perhaps matches TRBD2 (5 bases). The V gene's germline CDR1 is MGHDK and CDR2 SYGVNS. The CDR3 has 15 residues. Trimming cost V 4 bases and J 2 bases, with 12 bases left between them. In nucleotides, the CDR3 is TGTGCCAGCAGTGGGGCGGGTCGGCCCTACAATGAGCAGTTCTTC. Translating gives CASSGAGRPYNEQFF.

This clonotype was seen more than once but under ten times. J is TRBJ2-7 and V is TRBV7-9, with D perhaps TRBD1 (5 bases). The CDR3 consists of 14 residues. Germline V CDR1 and CDR2: SEHNR, FQNEAQ (reference sequence). V was shortened by 7 bases and J by 3 bases, with 16 bases between the two germline ends. CDR3 nucleotides: TGTGCCAGCACCGACAGACCTGAGAACTACGAGCAGTACTTC. Amino acids: CASTDRPENYEQYF.

The chain recombines TRBV2 with TRBJ1-5, with unresolved D. Germline loops: CDR1 SNHLY, CDR2 FYNNEI. V lost 6 bases and J 4 bases, leaving 16 bases between the germline ends. The CDR3 spans 15 residues. The CDR3 region is CASRAGLTVNQPQHF. CDR3 nucleotides: TGTGCCAGCAGGGCAGGACTTACTGTAAATCAGCCCCAGCATTTT.

With regard to this clonotype: One base away lies a much larger clone, so this may be a sequencing read error. The rearrangement joins TRBV3-1 to TRBJ2-2; D call uncertain. Germline CDR1 LGHDT, CDR2 YNNKEL (reference sequence). The CDR3 has 16 residues. The CDR3 reads CASTQVMTLNTGELFF. In nucleotides, the CDR3 is TGTGCCAGCACCCAAGTTATGACCCTGAACACCGGGGAGCTGTTTTTT.

The chain carries TRBV12-3 or TRBV12-4 and TRBJ2-2; either TRBD1 or TRBD2 may supply D (5 bases each). This CDR3 contains 17 residues. V was clipped by 0 bases and J by 2 bases, with 13 bases between them. CDR3 protein: CASSLAPGWGNTGELFF. The CDR3 nucleotides read TGTGCCAGCAGTTTAGCCCCGGGATGGGGCAACACCGGGGAGCTGTTTTTT.

This clonotype showed up just a few times. The chain has TRBV7-9 and TRBJ2-3; D unresolved. Germline lookup yields CDR1 SEHNR and CDR2 FQNEAQ (reference sequence). The CDR3 spans 16 residues. V was clipped by 4 bases and J by 0 bases, with 14 bases between them. This CDR3 is CASSSRTRKSTDTQYF. The CDR3 DNA reads TGTGCCAGCAGCTCCCGAACACGGAAGAGCACAGATACGCAGTATTTT.

Only a few counts were recorded for this clonotype. The chain links TRBV4-3 to TRBJ2-2; D is possibly TRBD2 (5 bases). Trimming took 0 bases from V and 4 from J, leaving 9 bases between them. CDR3 length: 15 residues. Looked up from germline, CDR1 is LGHNA and CDR2 is YSLEER. The DNA of the CDR3 is TGCGCCAGCAGCCAAGACTGGACTGTCACCGGGGAGCTGTTTTTT. Its protein is CASSQDWTVTGELFF.

This clonotype has more than one count but fewer than ten. The chain has TRBV7-2 and TRBJ2-7; TRBD2 aligns across 8 bases. With 5 bases clipped from V and 2 bases from J, the junction kept 14 bases outside the gene matches. The germline V gene has CDR1 SGHTA and CDR2 FQGNSA. This CDR3 has 17 residues. This CDR3 reads CASSVTGSGRGTYEQYF. The CDR3 region has the DNA TGTGCCAGCAGCGTCACGGGGAGCGGGAGAGGTACCTACGAGCAGTACTTC.